The source of this T cell receptor beta chain is a study of cytomegalovirus exposure and HLA in healthy donors (dated by TCRdb to 2017 to 2019). Study-level background: An earlier analysis of approximately 640 of the donors reported roughly 300 Gb of sequence data and 100 million to 130 million unique TCR beta sequences from around 200 million T cells. Typing coverage differed by locus: A, B, C, DRB1 and DQB1 were typed in roughly 620-630 donors, DQA1 in 522, DPA1 in around 580, and DPB1 in roughly 470. To study patterns of TCR occurrence, a later analysis re-analyzed previously published TCR beta repertoires from 600 to 750 donors and added high-resolution HLA genotyping. Because of strong linkage in the cohort, five DR-DQ haplotypes were treated as single units for association and clustering. Class I and class II HLA loci were covered by the typing at four-digit resolution. Using immunosequencing, the study profiled T cell repertoires from about 650 subjects and related those repertoires to cytomegalovirus serostatus. A later genetic analysis used genome-wide SNP genotypes for about 55% of the 666 donors, treating that subset as a discovery cohort. To predict cytomegalovirus infection status, the study combined high-throughput TCR immunosequencing, statistical association of individual TCRs with disease status, and machine learning. Among the roughly 410 genotyped donors, under 90% belonged to the genetic ancestry cluster associated with self-reported Caucasian donors. A separate validation cohort of approximately 120 different subjects was used in addition to the roughly 670-subject first cohort. In an earlier analysis of over 550 of the donors, high-throughput TCR beta sequencing was used to judge whether each TCR beta V gene segment behaved as functional or pseudogenic. Approximately 330 gigabases of sequencing data and 75 million to 85 million unique TCR sequences made up an early release that covered under 750 HLA-typed donors. On average, roughly 250,000 unique TCR beta nucleotide sequences were sequenced per donor among fewer than 500 genotyped donors of the cohort, with about 19% of those sequences being non-productive. All discovery cohort repertoires had been generated on a single sequencing platform. Rather than drawing on any new phenotypic data, the later analysis identified candidate immune exposures from TCR beta sequences and the way those sequences occurred across donors. Alongside the repertoire data, information on donor age, sex, ethnicity and CMV serostatus was compiled. The study was designed to test whether signatures of past pathogen exposure could be identified by cataloging public T cell receptors. Broad study findings and their caveats: A later analysis found that HLA-associated TCR beta chains were more clonally expanded and had lower generation probabilities than equally common non-associated chains. Across donors, most TCR sequences were observed very rarely, whereas some public TCRs were present in many individuals. The authors suggested that the approach could potentially be extended to other disease states and immunological phenotypes. Because counts were too low, more than 15 rarely observed V segments, including chromosome 9 orphons, were left out of the earlier analysis of 587 of the donors. The study listed 150 to 200 TCR beta chains as associated with cytomegalovirus. In a later genetic analysis, fewer N-insertions in productive TCRs were reported among donors in an Asian-associated ancestry cluster than the approximately 630-donor mean. According to a later analysis, parvovirus B19, influenza, CMV and Epstein-Barr virus appeared linked to several top co-occurrence clusters. The cohort was sequenced for TCR beta chains only, and without alpha or paired-chain data the features that could be detected were limited. Immune exposure information for the cohort was limited to CMV serostatus. Broadly in line with IMGT annotations, most TCR beta V segments showed up in productive rearrangements about 87% or about 30% of the time in an earlier analysis of 450 to 600 of the donors. The 87-base-pair reads could not distinguish some IMGT-functional V segments, including TRBV6-2 and TRBV6-3, so those segments were excluded. A later analysis found that most CMV-associated TCR beta chains appeared HLA-restricted, with HLA associations seemingly driven largely by CMV exposure. A later genetic analysis associated a missense DCLRE1C variant with V-gene and J-gene trimming of TCR beta chains, and an independent cohort replicated the association. Cytomegalovirus status was reported to be diagnosed by the classifier with high specificity and sensitivity in both the original and validation cohorts. Because HLA typing was missing for some donors at each locus, association tests included only the typed subset. A further reported finding was that TCR beta sequences accurately predicted the HLA-A and HLA-B alleles for most subjects in the first cohort. In vitro tests confirmed that three of the cytomegalovirus-associated TCR beta chains recognize cytomegalovirus antigens. A group of highly shared sequence variants was considered likely to be a technical artifact of the sequencing pipeline. Linkage disequilibrium might explain the correlated functional status among segregating V segments, but an unknown experimental factor could not be ruled out. When HLA alleles, especially DR and DQ, strongly co-occurred, attributing TCR associations to individual alleles was difficult. Presence/absence analyses assumed roughly uniform sequencing depth across donors, an assumption that may not hold. In a later analysis, TCR association rates were found to vary across HLA loci, with the most associated TCRs seen for DRB1 alleles and the fewest for HLA-C alleles. At a false discovery rate of 0.05, a later analysis linked around 17,000 TCR beta sequences to specific HLA alleles.

The cohort comprised around 700 healthy bone marrow donors. All cohort members were sampled while nominally healthy, although unrecorded immune exposures were likely present. The donor tested CMV seronegative and was one of the 352 seronegative cohort members. A peripheral blood sample was collected from each donor, and TCR beta sequencing was performed on peripheral blood mononuclear cells. The Qiagen DNeasy Blood Extraction Kit was used to extract genomic DNA from the blood cell samples. The library was built by means of the immunoSEQ multiplex PCR assay. The multiplex PCR relied on a mix of 60 forward primers for TCR Vbeta segments and 13 reverse primers for TCR Jbeta segments. The CDR3 region of rearranged TCR beta genes was amplified from genomic DNA by a multiplex PCR assay. The amplified TCR beta libraries were sequenced on the Illumina HiSeq System as 87-base-pair reads. Per the source publication's procedure: Across the 666 repertoires, a later analysis counted approximately 75 million unique TCR beta chains, roughly 11 million of which were shared by at least two donors. A nearest-neighbor algorithm error-corrected the raw reads and collapsed the reads into unique sequences, merging closely related sequences to remove PCR and sequencing errors. Alignment of CDR3 sequences to IMGT reference sequences was used to assign V, D and J gene segments. For a sequence to be retained, a match of at least six nucleotides to both a V gene segment and a J gene segment was required. Rearrangements were called productive when the CDR3 lacked stop codons and stayed in frame with V and J; all others were non-productive. CDR3 was defined by IMGT convention, running from the second conserved V-encoded cysteine to the conserved J-encoded phenylalanine. The earlier analysis of about 620 of the donors excluded sequences that lacked an unambiguous match to a single V gene segment. An earlier analysis of under 750 of the donors called V segments functional above 56.7% productive rearrangements and segregating when the between-donor standard deviation exceeded 5%. To diagnose cytomegalovirus status from the catalog of TCR beta chain sequences, a statistical classification framework was built. V and J gene assignment, in a later analysis, came from comparing TCR nucleotide sequences with IMGT/GENE-DB human TR gene sequences. In a later analysis, CDR3 sequences and most-parsimonious VDJ recombination scenarios were assigned using the TCRdist pipeline. In a later analysis, every TCR beta chain was defined by the combination of its CDR3 amino acid sequence and its V-gene family, and reads without a unique V-gene family were dropped. A later analysis removed nearly 600 highly shared, low-generation-probability nucleotide sequences to deal with suspected cross-contamination and a sequencing artifact. A later analysis calculated a clonal expansion index for each public chain from normalized within-repertoire ranks of inferred template counts. Generation probabilities in a later analysis came from a VDJ recombination model fitted to out-of-frame rearrangements, and those results were checked against IGoR. In a later analysis, TCR-TCR, TCR-HLA and TCR-CMV co-occurrence was scored with hypergeometric tests, and a repertoire-size bias correction was applied to TCR pairs. A later analysis estimated false discovery rates by permuting HLA or CMV assignments 20 times. In a later analysis, co-occurring TCRs were grouped with DBSCAN, and TCRdist sequence similarity was added when clustering was performed within HLA-allele-positive subsets. Co-occurrence clustering excluded repertoires with fewer than 30,000 or more than 120,000 public chains, plus five with anomalous nucleotide sharing. The source is immuneACCESS, and TCRdb retained only in-frame sequences with V and J called. Part of the clones is not carried over; for the studies checked, unresolved V genes explain less than half of this, and the remainder is unexplained. V and J calls and clone size are those listed in that table; D and trimming were worked out from the DNA. The sample data list fewer than 350,000 clones, and 85% to 90% of these were observed just once. The top ten clones comprise less than 2.5% of the sample.

Turning to this clone: Its binding antigen is unknown. Base qualities were left out, and no much larger clone turns up one base away.

V was cut back by 6 bases and J by 0 bases, leaving a gap of 14 bases between them. Sequences MNHNY (CDR1) and SVGAGI (CDR2) are obtained from the germline V gene (reference sequence). The CDR3 numbers 15 residues from cysteine through phenylalanine. CDR3 DNA is the only sequence kept; it has 45 bases, read in frame from the first base. The sequence came from a woman in her late teens or twenties in good health and CMV-seronegative. Recombination joined TRBV6-6 with TRBJ1-1; a confident D gene designation cannot be given. The sequencing input was PBMCs. The DNA sequence is as follows: TGTGCCAGCAGCCGCCCTGGGCTAATGAACACTGAAGCTTTCTTT. The resulting protein is CASSRPGLMNTEAFF.